The 21 T cell receptor beta chains presented below share a single source sample, sequenced in a study of cytomegalovirus exposure and HLA in healthy donors. The PCR contained 60 Vbeta and 13 Jbeta primers. Clones were sequenced by immunoSEQ multiplex PCR, and TCRdb holds only the in-frame ones, with some missing. The table for this sample gives 70,000 to 80,000 clones. The sample comprised PBMCs. These receptors were collected from a man aged 40-49 years in good health and CMV-seronegative.

V gene TRBV6-5 combines with J gene TRBJ1-5, with TRBD1 matching 7 bases. Trimming at V came to 6 bases and at J to 4 bases, leaving 9 bases not matched to a gene. Germline V gives CDR1 MNHEY, CDR2 SVGAGI. The CDR3 runs to 15 residues. CDR3 sequence: CASSLGTVKNQPQHF. The CDR3 bases are TGTGCCAGCAGCCTCGGGACAGTCAAGAATCAGCCCCAGCATTTT.

The chain couples TRBV4-2 to TRBJ1-5; D is undetermined. The V gene lost 0 bases and the J gene lost 5 bases, with 11 bases spanning the gap. The CDR3 spans 15 residues. CDR1 is LGHNA, CDR2 YNFKEQ, per germline. The CDR3 protein is CASSQDLADHQPQHF. As DNA, the CDR3 is TGTGCCAGCAGCCAAGATCTGGCAGATCATCAGCCCCAGCATTTT.

The DNA for the CDR3 is TGTGCCAGCAGCCTGGGATCCAGGGAGGGGTATGGCTACACCTTC. It is translated as CASSLGSREGYGYTF. V and J are TRBV5-8 and TRBJ1-2; tentative D call: TRBD1 (5 bases). Trimming pared 4 bases from V and 5 bases from J, leaving 18 bases between. Per the germline V gene, CDR1 is SGHTS and CDR2 is YDEGEE. The CDR3 is 15 amino acids. The full variable domain, completed using reference TRBV5-8 and TRBJ1-2, is EAGVTQSPTHLIKTRGQQATLRCSPISGHTSVYWYQQALGLGLQFLLWYDEGEERNRGNFPPRFSGRQFPNYSSELNVNALELEDSALYLCASSLGSREGYGYTFGSGTRLTVV.

The chain couples TRBV5-1 to TRBJ2-2, with 8 bases matching TRBD1. The V gene's germline CDR1 is SGHRS and CDR2 YFSETQ. The V segment lost 0 bases and the J segment 0 bases; nucleotides outside the gene matches: 13. The CDR3 spans 20 residues. The CDR3 sequence: CASSLAGRGPLSSNTGELFF. CDR3 bases: TGCGCCAGCAGCTTGGCCGGCAGGGGGCCTTTGTCCTCGAACACCGGGGAGCTGTTTTTT.

The V gene is TRBV30, the J gene TRBJ2-5; TRBD2 matches 13 bases. The CDR3 runs to 16 residues. V lost 2 bases to trimming and J lost 6 bases; unmatched junction nucleotides: 9. Germline loops: CDR1 GTSNPN, CDR2 SVGIG (reference sequence). The CDR3 reads CAWSQTSGGGDQTQYF. The CDR3, as DNA: TGTGCCTGGAGTCAAACTAGCGGGGGGGGAGACCAGACCCAGTACTTC.

This rearrangement joins TRBV28 to TRBJ2-5, with 7 bases that match TRBD1. Germline loops: CDR1 MDHEN, CDR2 SYDVKM. The CDR3 length is 14 residues. V gave up 5 bases and J gave up 4 bases; unmatched junction bases: 7. CDR3 sequence: CASSLQRGRETQYF. CDR3 DNA: TGTGCCAGCAGTCTACAGAGGGGGCGAGAGACCCAGTACTTC. Looking up the rest from reference TRBV28 and TRBJ2-5 gives the full variable domain: DVKVTQSSRYLVKRTGEKVFLECVQDMDHENMFWYRQDPGLGLRLIYFSYDVKMKEKGDIPEGYSVSREKKERFSLILESASTNQTSMYLCASSLQRGRETQYFGPGTRLLVL.

The chain is built from TRBV6-6 and TRBJ1-2, with 11 bases that match TRBD1. CDR3 size: 14 residues. The junction had 5 bases not matched to a gene; V was cut back by 5 bases and J by 6 bases. Germline CDR1 MNHNY, CDR2 SVGAGI (reference sequence). CDR3 protein: CASSPRTGGNGYTF. In DNA form, the CDR3 reads TGTGCCAGCAGTCCTCGGACAGGGGGCAATGGCTACACCTTC.

The gene calls are TRBV10-3 and TRBJ2-7; TRBD1 is a possible D gene (6 bases). Germline CDR1 reads ENHRY; CDR2 reads SYGVKD. CDR3 length: 13 amino acids. V gave up 7 bases and J gave up 5 bases, with 15 bases separating them. CDR3 nucleotides: TGTGCCATCACCGATTACAGGGAGAACGAGCAGTACTTC. This codes for CAITDYRENEQYF.

This CDR3 is CASFSGGKGETQYF. The CDR3 DNA is TGCGCCAGCTTTTCAGGGGGCAAAGGAGAGACCCAGTACTTC. The chain joins TRBV5-1 to TRBJ2-5, with 8 positions matching TRBD1. V lost 7 bases and J lost 4; bases outside the gene matches: 9. Germline lookup yields CDR1 SGHRS and CDR2 YFSETQ. This CDR3 spans 14 amino acids.

The rearrangement links TRBV25-1 to TRBJ2-7; possible D gene TRBD1, 6 bases. With 4 bases removed from V and 6 bases from J, the gap between germline ends came to 10 bases. This CDR3 has 12 amino acids. Germline V lookup: CDR1 MGHDK, CDR2 SYGVNS. Here the CDR3 reads CASSAQGFEQYF. The CDR3 DNA reads as TGTGCCAGCAGTGCCCAGGGGTTCGAGCAGTACTTC.

The chain links TRBV6-1 to TRBJ2-1; TRBD2 matches 14 bases. CDR1 is MNHNS, CDR2 SASEGT, per germline. The CDR3 consists of 17 residues. V lost 6 bases, J lost 6 bases, and 10 bases stayed unmatched. The CDR3 DNA reads as TGTGCCAGCAGCGAACGACTAGCGGGGGGGCCCAGCAATGAGCAGTTCTTC. Its protein product is CASSERLAGGPSNEQFF.

The chain links TRBV30 to TRBJ2-6; 7 bases line up with TRBD1. V was clipped by 1 base and J by 2 bases; unmatched bases: 11. There are 18 residues in the CDR3. Looked up from germline, CDR1 is GTSNPN and CDR2 is SVGIG (reference sequence). The CDR3 coding sequence is TGTGCCTGGAGTGGGGCGGAGACAGGGATAACTGGGGCCAACGTCCTGACTTTC. Protein sequence: CAWSGAETGITGANVLTF. Based on the CDR3 plus reference TRBV30 and TRBJ2-6, the full variable domain is SQTIHQWPATLVQPVGSPLSLECTVEGTSNPNLYWYRQAAGRGLQLLFYSVGIGQISSEVPQNLSASRPQDRQFILSSKKLLLSDSGFYLCAWSGAETGITGANVLTFGAGSRLTVL.

The rearrangement joins TRBV9 to TRBJ2-1, with a weak D call TRBD1 (5 bases). This CDR3 has 13 residues. V was clipped by 3 bases and J by 4 bases, with 8 bases between them. Germline V gene sequence: CDR1 SGDLS, CDR2 YYNGEE. CDR3 sequence (DNA): TGTGCCAGCAGCGCGGACAATTACAATGAGCAGTTCTTC. Translating it yields CASSADNYNEQFF.

V and J are TRBV7-9 and TRBJ1-1; 11 bases agree with TRBD1. Germline lookup yields CDR1 SEHNR and CDR2 FQNEAQ (reference sequence). V lost 5 bases, J lost 1 base, and 6 bases stayed unmatched. The CDR3 spans 16 residues. Here the CDR3 reads CASSPRDRGSNTEAFF. CDR3 DNA: TGTGCCAGCAGCCCCCGGGACAGGGGGTCGAACACTGAAGCTTTCTTT.

CDR3 region: CASSLVWDSSYEQYF. In DNA form, the CDR3 reads TGCGCCAGCAGCTTGGTATGGGACAGCTCCTACGAGCAGTACTTC. The chain recombines TRBV5-1 with TRBJ2-7; 7 bases agree with TRBD1. The germline V gene encodes CDR1 SGHRS and CDR2 YFSETQ. Trimming removed 0 bases from V and 0 bases from J; junction bases left unmatched: 3. The CDR3 consists of 15 residues.

This chain joins TRBV6-1 and TRBJ1-2; 9 positions match TRBD1. The CDR3 totals 15 residues. The V gene end was trimmed by 10 bases and the J gene end by 6 bases; junction bases not matched to a gene: 15. CDR1 and CDR2 from the germline V gene are MNHNS and SASEGT. CDR3 nucleotides: TGTGCCACCCTTAAGGACCGGGGACAGGGAAATGGCTACACCTTC. It specifies CATLKDRGQGNGYTF.

The V call is TRBV27, the J call TRBJ1-6; maybe TRBD1 (5 bases). The germline V gene encodes CDR1 MNHEY and CDR2 SMNVEV (reference sequence). The CDR3 spans 15 residues. The V end lost 7 bases, the J end lost 0 bases, and 10 bases lay between the germline ends. CDR3 bases: TGTGCCAGCAAGGACACAGGCTCCTATAATTCACCCCTCCACTTT. Residues: CASKDTGSYNSPLHF.

This chain joins TRBV7-9 and TRBJ2-5, with TRBD1 matching 7 bases. Germline V gene lookup returns CDR1 SEHNR and CDR2 FQNEAQ (reference sequence). The length of the CDR3 is 12 residues. The V gene end was trimmed by 5 bases and the J gene end by 6 bases; junction bases not matched to a gene: 3. CDR3 nucleotide sequence: TGTGCCAGCAGCACAGGGGCGAAGACCCAGTACTTC. It encodes CASSTGAKTQYF.

The chain employs TRBV10-2 and TRBJ2-1, with TRBD2 identical over 15 bases. V lost 6 bases and J lost 16; bases outside the gene matches: 13. Germline loops: CDR1 WSHSY, CDR2 SAAADI. CDR3 length equals 15 residues. For the CDR3, the DNA is TGCGCCAGCAGCTCGGGGACTAGCGGGGGGCGGGGGAACTTCTTC. Its translation: CASSSGTSGGRGNFF.

The chain recombines TRBV27 with TRBJ2-2, with D possibly TRBD1 on 5 matching bases. CDR1 MNHEY and CDR2 SMNVEV come from the germline V gene (reference sequence). The length of the CDR3 is 15 residues. V was clipped by 6 bases and J by 6 bases, with 17 bases between them. The CDR3 sequence is CASRIVGALAGELFF. The CDR3 DNA reads TGTGCCAGCAGAATTGTAGGGGCGTTGGCCGGGGAGCTGTTTTTT.

V usage is TRBV7-6 and J usage is TRBJ2-7; 8 nucleotides align to TRBD1. This CDR3 contains 16 residues. The V and J ends lost 1 base and 2 bases, in that order; junction bases with no gene match: 7. Germline-derived CDR1 and CDR2 are SGHVS and FNYEAQ. The CDR3 bases are TGTGCCAGCAGCTTAGGTCAGGACAGGGCCCCCTACGAGCAGTACTTC. Translated: CASSLGQDRAPYEQYF.